Shown below are 27 T cell receptor beta chains from a single sample sequenced in a study of PD-1 blockade in classical Hodgkin lymphoma. Time point specified: cycle 4 day 1 (C4D1), after 6 weeks of nivolumab. Every patient had relapsed following autologous stem cell transplantation, and cohorts differed in brentuximab vedotin exposure. Profiled with immunoSEQ multiplex PCR; TCRdb holds only in-frame clones, not every one. The data hold roughly 100,000 clones, with around four fifths observed a single time. Sequenced here: peripheral blood mononuclear cells (PBMCs), sampled before the fourth cycle of nivolumab. The receptors were sampled from a human donor with classical Hodgkin lymphoma.

This clone has only a few counts. The V and J genes are TRBV18 and TRBJ1-2, with 10 bases matching TRBD1. The V gene's germline CDR1 is KGHSH and CDR2 LQKENI. The length of the CDR3 is 13 residues. J was trimmed by 8 bases and V by 5 bases; bases with no gene match: 5. CDR3 loop: CASSAGTGVGYTF. In DNA, the CDR3 is TGTGCCAGCTCAGCCGGGACAGGGGTCGGCTACACCTTC.

The rearrangement links TRBV5-1 to TRBJ1-6, with a tentative D call TRBD1 (6 bases). CDR3 length equals 20 residues. The germline gives CDR1 SGHRS, CDR2 YFSETQ. V dropped 1 base and J dropped 6 bases, with 26 bases sitting between them. CDR3 nucleotides: TGCGCCAGCAGCTTGTTTATGGCGCGGTTTGGCGGGACACTTAATTCACCCCTCCACTTT. Residues: CASSLFMARFGGTLNSPLHF.

This chain uses TRBV6-5 with TRBJ1-2; tentative D call: TRBD1 (5 bases). V shed 7 bases and J shed 4 bases, with 16 bases lying between them. The V gene's germline CDR1 is MNHEY and CDR2 SVGAGI. CDR3 size: 14 residues. The CDR3: CASTSPGSSYGYTF. DNA for the CDR3: TGTGCCAGCACCTCCCCAGGGTCCAGCTATGGCTACACCTTC.

J is TRBJ1-4 and V is TRBV2, with 9 bases identical to TRBD1. Looked up from germline, CDR1 is SNHLY and CDR2 is FYNNEI. The CDR3 spans 16 residues. Losses at the gene ends were 5 bases for V and 7 bases for J; bases not matched to a gene: 11. As DNA, the CDR3 is TGTGCCAGCAGTTTTGACCGGGGACAGGGCTCTGAAAAACTGTTTTTT. This gives the protein CASSFDRGQGSEKLFF.

The V gene is TRBV2, the J gene TRBJ1-2, with D possibly being TRBD1 (5 bases). The CDR3 covers 14 residues. CDR1 SNHLY and CDR2 FYNNEI come from the germline V gene. V shed 5 bases and J shed 8 bases, with 18 bases lying between them. CDR3 amino acids: CASSIDLGLGGYTF. As DNA, the CDR3 is TGTGCCAGCAGTATAGACTTGGGGCTGGGCGGCTACACCTTC. The full variable domain, completed using reference TRBV2 and TRBJ1-2, is EPEVTQTPSHQVTQMGQEVILRCVPISNHLYFYWYRQILGQKVEFLVSFYNNEISEKSEIFDDQFSVERPDGSNFTLKIRSTKLEDSAMYFCASSIDLGLGGYTFGSGTRLTVV.

The rearrangement uses TRBV19 and TRBJ2-2; D ambiguous. The CDR3 contains 14 residues. Trimming took 4 bases from V and 0 from J, leaving 6 bases between them. CDR1 is LNHDA, CDR2 SQIVND, per germline (reference sequence). The CDR3: CASSRSPNTGELFF. For the CDR3, the DNA is TGTGCCAGTAGTAGATCCCCGAACACCGGGGAGCTGTTTTTT.

The rearrangement joins TRBV28 to TRBJ2-7, with D hard to call. V lost 6 bases to trimming and J lost 2 bases, with 14 bases between them. This CDR3 comprises 14 residues. The germline CDR1 and CDR2 sequences are MDHEN and SYDVKM. CDR3 protein: CASRPTMGTYEQYF. In nucleotides, the CDR3 is TGTGCCAGCAGACCCACGATGGGTACCTACGAGCAGTACTTC.

This chain links TRBV9 with TRBJ2-2, with 12 bases aligning to TRBD2. The germline gives CDR1 SGDLS, CDR2 YYNGEE. The CDR3 runs 19 residues. V gave up 1 base and J gave up 0 bases; unmatched junction bases: 7. CDR3 DNA: TGTGCCAGCAGCGTATGGGCTAGCGGGGGGGGCGCGAACACCGGGGAGCTGTTTTTT. It is translated as CASSVWASGGGANTGELFF.

The chain joins TRBV25-1 to TRBJ2-7, with D perhaps assigned TRBD1 or TRBD2 (6 bases each). Trimming took 1 base from V and 5 from J, leaving 15 bases between them. Germline V gives CDR1 MGHDK, CDR2 SYGVNS. The CDR3 extends over 15 amino acids. For the CDR3, the DNA is TGTGCCAGCAGTGAATGGAACGGGGGCATGCACGAGCAGTACTTC. As protein: CASSEWNGGMHEQYF.

This clone has just one count. The J gene is TRBJ2-5, the V gene TRBV6-6, with a tentative D call TRBD2 (5 bases). Trimming pared 2 bases from V and 5 bases from J, leaving 12 bases between. Germline CDR1 MNHNY, CDR2 SVGAGI (reference sequence). The CDR3 is made up of 14 amino acids. For the CDR3, the DNA is TGTGCCAGCAGTTACCCCGTAGGCGGGGAGACCCAGTACTTC. It specifies CASSYPVGGETQYF.

This clone was seen just once. The rearrangement links TRBV21-1 to TRBJ2-1; the table's D call, TRBD2, was not checked against the DNA. TRBV21-1 is a documented pseudogene. The CDR3 spans 13 residues. Here the CDR3 DNA reads TGTGCCAGCAGCGCCAGACTAGGGCGGGAGCAGTTCTTC. Its protein product is CASSARLGREQFF.

This clone showed up just a few times. The V and J genes are TRBV2 and TRBJ1-6; 8 nucleotides agree with TRBD1. With 7 bases clipped from V and 9 bases from J, the junction kept 5 bases outside the gene matches. The germline V gene has CDR1 SNHLY and CDR2 FYNNEI. There are 13 residues in the CDR3. The chain's CDR3 is CASTPGGLSPLHF. The CDR3 coding sequence is TGTGCCAGCACCCCAGGGGGCCTTTCACCCCTCCACTTT.

This chain joins TRBV10-3 and TRBJ2-3; tentative D call: TRBD2 (7 bases). Per germline, CDR1 ENHRY and CDR2 SYGVKD. The CDR3 has 11 residues. V gave up 11 bases and J gave up 6 bases, with 12 bases separating them. CDR3 nucleotides: TGTGCCGCCGGGGGGCCGGATACGCAGTATTTT. This gives the protein CAAGGPDTQYF.

The V gene is TRBV19, the J gene TRBJ2-7, with 9 positions matching TRBD1. This CDR3 is built from 16 residues. The J segment lost 0 bases and the V segment lost 6 bases, leaving 9 bases of the junction unmatched. CDR1 and CDR2 (germline): LNHDA, SQIVND (reference sequence). The CDR3 spells CASSQYRDRVSYEQYF. CDR3 DNA: TGTGCCAGTAGCCAATACCGGGACAGGGTCTCCTACGAGCAGTACTTC.

The chain joins TRBV6-5 to TRBJ2-1; 10 nucleotides match TRBD1. The CDR3 spans 15 residues. Germline-derived CDR1 and CDR2 are MNHEY and SVGAGI. The trim removed 6 bases at V and 4 bases at J, leaving 6 bases unmatched. The CDR3 DNA sequence: TGTGCCAGCAGACCCGGGACAGGGGTTTACAATGAGCAGTTCTTC. Translating gives CASRPGTGVYNEQFF.

This clone came up once. The gene calls are TRBV6-5 and TRBJ2-1; possibly TRBD1 for D (6 bases). CDR3 size: 11 residues. V shed 6 bases and J shed 7 bases, with 7 bases lying between them. Germline values: CDR1 MNHEY, CDR2 SVGAGI. CDR3: CASRGANEQFF. As DNA, the CDR3 is TGTGCCAGCAGGGGGGCTAATGAGCAGTTCTTC.

The chain has TRBV7-2 and TRBJ2-1, with a possible D match to TRBD2 (5 bases). The CDR3 extends over 15 amino acids. Germline CDR1 and CDR2: SGHTA and FQGNSA. V was cut by 1 base and J by 4 bases, with 11 bases left in between. The chain's CDR3 is CASSLDRGLYNEQFF. The CDR3 DNA reads as TGTGCCAGCAGCTTAGATCGAGGACTGTACAATGAGCAGTTCTTC.

V is TRBV18 and J is TRBJ1-2; D perhaps matches TRBD1 (5 bases). Germline-derived CDR1 and CDR2 are KGHSH and LQKENI. The CDR3 has 15 residues. V lost 5 bases and J 3 bases, leaving 16 bases between the germline ends. CDR3 protein: CASSSGGDSYYGYTF. CDR3 DNA: TGTGCCAGCTCATCGGGGGGGGATTCCTACTATGGCTACACCTTC.

The J gene is TRBJ2-2, the V gene TRBV7-3, with TRBD1 matching over 8 bases. CDR1 SGHTA and CDR2 FQGTGA come from the germline V gene. This CDR3 contains 15 residues. Trimming at V came to 6 bases and at J to 7 bases, leaving 10 bases not matched to a gene. CDR3 region: CASRLTGVVSGELFF. DNA of the CDR3: TGTGCCAGCAGATTGACAGGGGTGGTCAGCGGGGAGCTGTTTTTT. Filled out from reference TRBV7-3 and TRBJ2-2, the complete variable domain reads GAGVSQTPSNKVTEKGKYVELRCDPISGHTALYWYRQSLGQGPEFLIYFQGTGAADDSGLPNDRFFAVRPEGSVSTLKIQRTERGDSAVYLCASRLTGVVSGELFFGEGSRLTVL.

This clone was seen once. This chain links TRBV9 with TRBJ1-6; no reliable D call. This CDR3 is built from 15 residues. CDR1 SGDLS and CDR2 YYNGEE come from the germline V gene. Trimming cost V 0 bases and J 6 bases, with 10 bases left between them. The CDR3 loop is CASSVDPDPNSPLHF. CDR3 sequence (DNA): TGTGCCAGCAGCGTAGATCCAGACCCTAATTCACCCCTCCACTTT.

The CDR3 nucleotides are TGCAGCGTTGAGCAGAACTACGAGCAGTACTTC. Encoded protein: CSVEQNYEQYF. The chain couples TRBV29-1 to TRBJ2-7; no definite D call. The CDR3 runs 11 residues. The germline V and J ends were trimmed by 3 bases and 3 bases, with 6 bases remaining between them. The germline V gene encodes CDR1 SQVTM and CDR2 ANQGSEA.

V is TRBV6-5 and J is TRBJ2-7, with D unclear. Trimming left V 6 bases short and J 3 bases short, with 12 bases between. Germline loops: CDR1 MNHEY, CDR2 SVGAGI. CDR3 size: 13 residues. The CDR3 sequence: CASRTNRNYEQYF. The CDR3 DNA sequence: TGTGCCAGCAGAACGAACAGAAACTACGAGCAGTACTTC.

CDR3 sequence reads: CASSHGGNIDQPQHF. The CDR3 region has the DNA TGTGCCAGCAGCCATGGCGGGAATATCGATCAGCCCCAGCATTTT. J is TRBJ1-5 and V is TRBV6-6; D uncertain. This CDR3 spans 15 amino acids. The germline V gene encodes CDR1 MNHNY and CDR2 SVGAGI (reference sequence). V was clipped by 6 bases and J by 5 bases, with 17 bases between them.

The chain employs TRBV18 and TRBJ2-7; the match to TRBD1 covers 10 bases. Germline assignment: CDR1 KGHSH and CDR2 LQKENI. This CDR3 is built from 16 residues. Trimming took 4 bases from V and 5 from J; bases not matched to a gene: 11. The CDR3, as DNA: TGTGCCAGCTCACAATCCGGGACAGGGGAGTCCGACGAGCAGTACTTC. Its translation is CASSQSGTGESDEQYF.

The genes are TRBV19 and TRBJ1-2; the D is unclear. The CDR3 is 19 residues long. The germline V gene encodes CDR1 LNHDA and CDR2 SQIVND (reference sequence). The V and J ends lost 4 bases and 0 bases respectively, with 24 bases between them. As DNA, the CDR3 is TGTGCCAGTAGTACCCCTCGTGTGGGTTTCTCATCCCCTAACTATGGCTACACCTTC. Translated: CASSTPRVGFSSPNYGYTF.

The V gene is TRBV7-9, the J gene TRBJ2-5, with D perhaps TRBD1 (6 bases). The germline gives CDR1 SEHNR, CDR2 FQNEAQ (reference sequence). The CDR3 spans 15 residues. Trimming cost V 1 base and J 2 bases, with 11 bases left between them. As DNA, the CDR3 is TGTGCCAGCAGCTTAGGGGGACAACCTCAAGAGACCCAGTACTTC. Its translation: CASSLGGQPQETQYF.

V and J are TRBV28 and TRBJ1-5; D is unresolved. The germline V gene has CDR1 MDHEN and CDR2 SYDVKM. The CDR3 has 15 residues. The ends were cut back, 1 base at V and 0 bases at J, with 7 bases in the middle. This CDR3 is CASSLFPDSNQPQHF. The CDR3 bases are TGTGCCAGCAGTTTATTCCCAGATAGCAATCAGCCCCAGCATTTT.